The T cell receptor (beta chain) under discussion was sequenced for a study of T cell responses to AZD1222 COVID-19 vaccine. The repertoire was sequenced with immunoSEQ multiplex PCR; TCRdb's copy has only in-frame clones and lacks some. Among 85,000 to 130,000 clones listed, around nine tenths were seen once. Study-wide points: The repertoires were collected only after the peak T cell response. Increased Spike-specific TCR breadth and depth were observed after two AZD1222 doses. In a largely white British group with more females than males, clonal diversity was possibly underestimated.

Of note for this clone: Antigen unknown.

This CDR3 is 17 amino acids long. V was pared by 5 bases and J by 3 bases, with 10 bases of the junction left unmatched. Germline CDR1 MDHEN, CDR2 SYDVKM. This specimen was peripheral blood, taken 28 days after the second dose of the MenACWY control vaccine. The clonotype comes from an adult who received the MenACWY meningococcal vaccine as a control. The rearrangement joins TRBV28 to TRBJ2-7; 13 bases are a match to TRBD2. Here the CDR3 DNA reads TGTGCCAGCAGTGGCATACTAGCGGGGGGGCTTAACTACGAGCAGTACTTC. Encoded protein: CASSGILAGGLNYEQYF.